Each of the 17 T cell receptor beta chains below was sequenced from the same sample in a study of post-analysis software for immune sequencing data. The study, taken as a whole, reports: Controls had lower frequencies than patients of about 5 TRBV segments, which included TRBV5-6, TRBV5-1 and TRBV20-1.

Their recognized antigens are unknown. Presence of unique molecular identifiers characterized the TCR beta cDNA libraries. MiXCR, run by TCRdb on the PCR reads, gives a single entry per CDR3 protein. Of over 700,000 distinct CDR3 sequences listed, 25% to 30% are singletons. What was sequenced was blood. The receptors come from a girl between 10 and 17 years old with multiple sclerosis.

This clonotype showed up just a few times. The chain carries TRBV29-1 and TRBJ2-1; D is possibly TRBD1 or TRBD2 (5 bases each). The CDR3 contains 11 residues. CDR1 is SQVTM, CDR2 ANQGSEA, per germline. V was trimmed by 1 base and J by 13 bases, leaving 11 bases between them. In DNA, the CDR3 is TGCAGCGTTGAAGGAGGGGCGGTTCAGTTCTTC. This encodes CSVEGGAVQFF.

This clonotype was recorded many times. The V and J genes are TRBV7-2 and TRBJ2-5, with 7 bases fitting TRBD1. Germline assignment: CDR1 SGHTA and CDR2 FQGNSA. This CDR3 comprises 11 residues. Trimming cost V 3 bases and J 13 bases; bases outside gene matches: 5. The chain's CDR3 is CASSLDRLMYF. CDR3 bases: TGTGCCAGCAGCTTGGACAGGCTCATGTACTTC.

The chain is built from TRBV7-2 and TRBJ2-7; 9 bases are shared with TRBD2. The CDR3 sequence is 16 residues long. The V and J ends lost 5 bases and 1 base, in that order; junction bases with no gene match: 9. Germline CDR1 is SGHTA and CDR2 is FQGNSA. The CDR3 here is CASSPGSGSLSYEQYF. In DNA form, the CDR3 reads TGTGCCAGCAGCCCCGGTAGCGGGAGTCTTTCCTACGAGCAGTACTTC.

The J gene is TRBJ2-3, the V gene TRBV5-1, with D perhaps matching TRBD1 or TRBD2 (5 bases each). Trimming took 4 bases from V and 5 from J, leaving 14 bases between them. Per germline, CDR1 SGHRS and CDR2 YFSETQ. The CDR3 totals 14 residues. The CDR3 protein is CASSGGSPGDTQYF. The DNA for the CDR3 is TGCGCCAGCAGCGGGGGATCCCCTGGAGATACGCAGTATTTT.

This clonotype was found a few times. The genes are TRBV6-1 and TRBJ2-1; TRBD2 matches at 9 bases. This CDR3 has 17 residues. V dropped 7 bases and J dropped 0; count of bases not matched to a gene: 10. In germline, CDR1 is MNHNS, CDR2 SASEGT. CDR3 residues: CASTQRSGRSSYNEQFF. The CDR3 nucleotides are TGTGCCAGCACCCAAAGGAGCGGGAGGAGCTCCTACAATGAGCAGTTCTTC.

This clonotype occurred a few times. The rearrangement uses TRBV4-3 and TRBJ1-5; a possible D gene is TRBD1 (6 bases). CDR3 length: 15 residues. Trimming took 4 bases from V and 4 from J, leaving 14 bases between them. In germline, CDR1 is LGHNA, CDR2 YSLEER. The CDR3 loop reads CASSRSRGGNQPQHF. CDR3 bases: TGCGCCAGCAGCCGCAGTCGAGGGGGGAATCAGCCCCAGCATTTT.

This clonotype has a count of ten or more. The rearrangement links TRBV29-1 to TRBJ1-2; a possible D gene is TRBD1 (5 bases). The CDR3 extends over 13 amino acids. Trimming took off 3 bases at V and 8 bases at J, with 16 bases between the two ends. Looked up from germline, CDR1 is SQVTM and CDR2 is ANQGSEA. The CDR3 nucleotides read TGCAGCGTTGATCGATCAGGGACTGCGGGCTACACCTTC. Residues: CSVDRSGTAGYTF.

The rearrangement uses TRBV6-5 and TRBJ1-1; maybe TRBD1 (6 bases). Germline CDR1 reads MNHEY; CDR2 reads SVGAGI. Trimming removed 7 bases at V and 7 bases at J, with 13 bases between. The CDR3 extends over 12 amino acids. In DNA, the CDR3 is TGTGCCAGCACTTCAACCAGGGGTGAAGCTTTCTTT. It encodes CASTSTRGEAFF.

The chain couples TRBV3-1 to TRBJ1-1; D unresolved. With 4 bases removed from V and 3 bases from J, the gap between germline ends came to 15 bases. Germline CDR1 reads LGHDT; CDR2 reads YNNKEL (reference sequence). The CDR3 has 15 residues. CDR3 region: CASSPGSGWDTEAFF. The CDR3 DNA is TGTGCCAGCAGCCCTGGTAGCGGATGGGACACTGAAGCTTTCTTT.

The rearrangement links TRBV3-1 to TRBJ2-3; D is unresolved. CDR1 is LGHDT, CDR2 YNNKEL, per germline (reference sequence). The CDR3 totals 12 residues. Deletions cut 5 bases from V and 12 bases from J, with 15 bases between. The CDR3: CASSVPGGKQYF. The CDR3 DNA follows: TGTGCCAGCAGCGTCCCGGGCGGAAAACAGTATTTT.

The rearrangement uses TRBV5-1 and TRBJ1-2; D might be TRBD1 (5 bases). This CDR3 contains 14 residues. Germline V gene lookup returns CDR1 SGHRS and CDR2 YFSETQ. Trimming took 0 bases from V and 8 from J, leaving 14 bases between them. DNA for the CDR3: TGCGCCAGCAGCTTGGCGACAGCCCTATACGGCTACACCTTC. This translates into CASSLATALYGYTF.

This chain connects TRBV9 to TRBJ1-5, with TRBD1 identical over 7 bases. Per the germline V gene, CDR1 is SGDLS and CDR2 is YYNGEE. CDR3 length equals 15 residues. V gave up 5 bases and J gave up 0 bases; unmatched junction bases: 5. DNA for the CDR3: TGTGCCAGCAGTAGGGGGCAAAATAGCAATCAGCCCCAGCATTTT. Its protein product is CASSRGQNSNQPQHF. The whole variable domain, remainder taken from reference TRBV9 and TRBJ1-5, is DSGVTQTPKHLITATGQRVTLRCSPRSGDLSVYWYQQSLDQGLQFLIQYYNGEERAKGNILERFSAQQFPDLHSELNLSSLELGDSALYFCASSRGQNSNQPQHFGDGTRLSIL.

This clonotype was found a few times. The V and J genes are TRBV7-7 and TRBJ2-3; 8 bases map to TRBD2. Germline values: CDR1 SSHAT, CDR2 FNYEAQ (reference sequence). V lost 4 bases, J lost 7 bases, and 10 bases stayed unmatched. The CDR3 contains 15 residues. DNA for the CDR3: TGTGCCAGCAGCTCCCCTCGGGAGGGCCTATATACGCAGTATTTT. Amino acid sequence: CASSSPREGLYTQYF.

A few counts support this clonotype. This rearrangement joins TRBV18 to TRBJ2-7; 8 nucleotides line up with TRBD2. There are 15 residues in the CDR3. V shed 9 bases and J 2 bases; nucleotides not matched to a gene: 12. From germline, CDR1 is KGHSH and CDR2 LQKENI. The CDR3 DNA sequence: TGTGCCAGTCTCGCAGAAGCGGGAGAGACCTACGAGCAGTACTTC. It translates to CASLAEAGETYEQYF.

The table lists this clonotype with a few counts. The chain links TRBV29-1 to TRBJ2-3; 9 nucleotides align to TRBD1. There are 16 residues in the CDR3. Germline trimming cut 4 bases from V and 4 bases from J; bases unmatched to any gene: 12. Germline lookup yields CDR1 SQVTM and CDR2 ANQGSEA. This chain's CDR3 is CSVGRDTGGSSDTQYF. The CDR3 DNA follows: TGCAGCGTTGGACGAGATACAGGGGGCTCGTCAGATACGCAGTATTTT.

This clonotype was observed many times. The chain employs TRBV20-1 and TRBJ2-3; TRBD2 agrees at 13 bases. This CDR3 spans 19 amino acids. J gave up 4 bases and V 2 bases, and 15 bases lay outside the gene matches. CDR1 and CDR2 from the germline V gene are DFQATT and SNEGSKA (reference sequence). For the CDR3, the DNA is TGCAGTGCTAGATCCCCGATAGGACTAGCGGGAGTCCTACCAGATACGCAGTATTTT. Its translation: CSARSPIGLAGVLPDTQYF.

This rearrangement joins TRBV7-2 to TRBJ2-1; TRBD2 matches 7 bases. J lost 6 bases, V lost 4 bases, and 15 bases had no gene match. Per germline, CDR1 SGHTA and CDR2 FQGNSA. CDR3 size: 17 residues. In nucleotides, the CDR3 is TGTGCCAGCAGCTCCAATAGCGGGTGGGGAGAGGGCAATGAGCAGTTCTTC. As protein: CASSSNSGWGEGNEQFF.